The T cell receptor (beta chain) under discussion was sequenced for a study of T cells after posttransplantation cyclophosphamide. The CDR3 has 14 amino acids. J was trimmed by 13 bases and V by 0 bases; bases with no gene match: 6. Germline V gene lookup returns CDR1 GTSNPN and CDR2 SVGIG (reference sequence). Sequencing used immunoSEQ multiplex PCR; TCRdb keeps in-frame clones, though not all of them. Singletons are absent from the sample, which has about 5,400 clones. A marrow graft followed busulfan-fludarabine conditioning, with cyclophosphamide on days +3 and +4. This clone was detected ten times or more. Its antigen is unknown. General study results and limits: Tissue-infiltrating T cells from skin or gut overlapped little with blood T cells. Donor CD8+ memory clones often dominated recipient blood repertoires at later times. Recipient CMV seropositivity and CMV reactivation strongly tracked TRB clonality.

The V and J genes are TRBV30 and TRBJ2-1, with 13 bases lining up with TRBD2. This specimen consisted of PBMCs, obtained after allogeneic stem cell transplant with posttransplant cyclophosphamide. This TCR was sampled from a female patient under 45 who received an allogeneic stem cell transplant from an unrelated donor, was CMV-positive, and had acute and chronic GVHD. Some of the T cells might come from the graft donor. The CDR3 reads CAWSVGLAGVGQFF. The CDR3 nucleotides read TGTGCCTGGAGTGTAGGACTAGCGGGAGTAGGACAGTTCTTC.